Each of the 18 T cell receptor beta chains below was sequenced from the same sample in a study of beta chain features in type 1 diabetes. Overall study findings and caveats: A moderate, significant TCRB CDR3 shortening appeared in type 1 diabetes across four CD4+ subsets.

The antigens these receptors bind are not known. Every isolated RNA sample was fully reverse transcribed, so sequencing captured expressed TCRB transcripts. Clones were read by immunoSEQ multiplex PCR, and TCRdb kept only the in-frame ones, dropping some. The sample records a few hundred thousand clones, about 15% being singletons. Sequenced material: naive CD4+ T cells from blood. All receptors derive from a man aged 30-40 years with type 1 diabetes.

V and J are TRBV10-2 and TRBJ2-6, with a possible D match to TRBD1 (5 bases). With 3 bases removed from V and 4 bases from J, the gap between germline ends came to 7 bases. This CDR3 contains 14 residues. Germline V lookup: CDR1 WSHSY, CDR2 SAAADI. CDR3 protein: CASSEGAGANVLTF. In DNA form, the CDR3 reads TGCGCCAGCAGTGAAGGGGCCGGGGCCAACGTCCTGACTTTC.

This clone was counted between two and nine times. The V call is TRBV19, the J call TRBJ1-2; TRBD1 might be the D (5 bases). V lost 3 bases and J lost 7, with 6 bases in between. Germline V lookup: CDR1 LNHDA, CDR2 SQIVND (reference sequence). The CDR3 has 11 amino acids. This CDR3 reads CASSMTAGYTF. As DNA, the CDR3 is TGTGCCAGTAGTATGACAGCTGGCTACACCTTC.

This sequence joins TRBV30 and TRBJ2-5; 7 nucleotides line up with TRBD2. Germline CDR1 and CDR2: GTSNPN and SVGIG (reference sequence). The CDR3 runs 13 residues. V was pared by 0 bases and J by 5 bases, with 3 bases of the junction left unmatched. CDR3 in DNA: TGTGCCTGGAGTGTACGCGGGAGTGAGACCCAGTACTTC. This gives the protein CAWSVRGSETQYF.

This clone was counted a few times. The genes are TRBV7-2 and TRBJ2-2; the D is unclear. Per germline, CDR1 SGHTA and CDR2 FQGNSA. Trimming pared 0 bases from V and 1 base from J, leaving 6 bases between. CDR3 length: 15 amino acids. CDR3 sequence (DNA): TGTGCCAGCAGCTTAGCGCGACAGAACACCGGGGAGCTGTTTTTT. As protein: CASSLARQNTGELFF.

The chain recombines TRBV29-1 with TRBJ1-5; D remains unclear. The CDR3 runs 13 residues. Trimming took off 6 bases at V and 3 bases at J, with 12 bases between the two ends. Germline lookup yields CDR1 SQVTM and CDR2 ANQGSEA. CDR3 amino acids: CSVQTDFNQPQHF. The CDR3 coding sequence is TGCAGCGTCCAAACAGATTTCAATCAGCCCCAGCATTTT. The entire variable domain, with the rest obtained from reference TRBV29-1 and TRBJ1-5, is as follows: SAVISQKPSRDICQRGTSLTIQCQVDSQVTMMFWYRQQPGQSLTLIATANQGSEATYESGFVIDKFPISRPNLTFSTLTVSNMSPEDSSIYLCSVQTDFNQPQHFGDGTRLSIL.

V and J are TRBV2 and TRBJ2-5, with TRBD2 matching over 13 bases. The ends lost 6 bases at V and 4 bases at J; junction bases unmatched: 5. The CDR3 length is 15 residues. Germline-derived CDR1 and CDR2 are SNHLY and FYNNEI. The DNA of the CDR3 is TGTGCCAGCAGGAGGGGACTAGCGGGAACAGAGACCCAGTACTTC. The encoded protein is CASRRGLAGTETQYF.

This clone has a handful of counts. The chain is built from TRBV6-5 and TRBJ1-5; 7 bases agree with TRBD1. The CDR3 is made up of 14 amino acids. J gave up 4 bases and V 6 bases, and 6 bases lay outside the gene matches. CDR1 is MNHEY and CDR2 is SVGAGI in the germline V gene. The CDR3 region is CASSMDRWNQPQHF. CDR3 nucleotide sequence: TGTGCCAGCAGCATGGACAGGTGGAATCAGCCCCAGCATTTT.

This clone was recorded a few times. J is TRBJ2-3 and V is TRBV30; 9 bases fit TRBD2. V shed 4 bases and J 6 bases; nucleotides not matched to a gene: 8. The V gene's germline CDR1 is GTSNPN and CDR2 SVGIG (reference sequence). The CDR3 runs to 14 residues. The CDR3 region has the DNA TGTGCCTGGAACAAAGGACTAGCGCTGGATACGCAGTATTTT. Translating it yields CAWNKGLALDTQYF.

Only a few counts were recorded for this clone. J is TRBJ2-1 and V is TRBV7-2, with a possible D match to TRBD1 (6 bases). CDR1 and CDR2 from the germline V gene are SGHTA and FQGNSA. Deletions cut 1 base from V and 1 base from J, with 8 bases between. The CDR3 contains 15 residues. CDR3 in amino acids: CASSLDRVSYNEQFF. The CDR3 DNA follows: TGTGCCAGCAGCTTAGACAGGGTGTCCTACAATGAGCAGTTCTTC.

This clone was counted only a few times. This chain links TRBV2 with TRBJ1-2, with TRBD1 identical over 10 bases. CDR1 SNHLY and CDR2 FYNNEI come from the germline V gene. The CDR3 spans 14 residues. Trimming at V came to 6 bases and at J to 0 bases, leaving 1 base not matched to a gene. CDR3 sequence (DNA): TGTGCCAGCAGGGGGACAGGGGCTAACTATGGCTACACCTTC. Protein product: CASRGTGANYGYTF.

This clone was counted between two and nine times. Here the CDR3 reads CASSEGQSAKNIQYF. In DNA form, the CDR3 reads TGTGCCAGCAGTGAAGGGCAGTCAGCCAAAAACATTCAGTACTTC. This rearrangement joins TRBV6-1 to TRBJ2-4; D not resolved. CDR3 length: 15 residues. Between the trimmed V and J ends, which lost 1 base and 0 bases, there was a span of 7 bases. The V gene's germline CDR1 is MNHNS and CDR2 SASEGT.

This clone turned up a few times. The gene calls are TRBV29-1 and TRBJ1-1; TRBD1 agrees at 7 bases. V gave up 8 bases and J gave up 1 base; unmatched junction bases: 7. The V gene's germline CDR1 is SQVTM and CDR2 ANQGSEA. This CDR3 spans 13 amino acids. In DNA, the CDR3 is TGCAGCATCAAAGGGGGCGGGAACACTGAAGCTTTCTTT. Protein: CSIKGGGNTEAFF.

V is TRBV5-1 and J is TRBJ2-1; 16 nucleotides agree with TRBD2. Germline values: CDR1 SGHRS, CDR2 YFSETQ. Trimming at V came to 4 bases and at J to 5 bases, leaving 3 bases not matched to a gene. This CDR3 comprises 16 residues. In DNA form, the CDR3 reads TGCGCCAGCAGCCCGGGACTAGCGGGAGGGGACAATGAGCAGTTCTTC. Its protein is CASSPGLAGGDNEQFF.

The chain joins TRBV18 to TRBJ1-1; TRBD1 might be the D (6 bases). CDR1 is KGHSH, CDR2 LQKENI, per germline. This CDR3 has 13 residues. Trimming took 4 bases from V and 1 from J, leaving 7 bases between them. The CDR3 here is CASSQTGNTEAFF. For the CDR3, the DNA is TGTGCCAGCTCACAGACAGGGAACACTGAAGCTTTCTTT.

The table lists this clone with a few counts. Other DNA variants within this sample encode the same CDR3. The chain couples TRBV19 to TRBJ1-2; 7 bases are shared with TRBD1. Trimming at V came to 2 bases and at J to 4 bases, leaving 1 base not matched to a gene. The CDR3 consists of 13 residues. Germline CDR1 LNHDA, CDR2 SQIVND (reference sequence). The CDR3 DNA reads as TGTGCCAGTAGTATACGGGACAGCTATGGCTACACCTTC. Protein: CASSIRDSYGYTF.

The CDR3 sequence is CASSYGLTSDSYEQYF. The DNA of the CDR3 is TGTGCCAGCAGTTACGGGCTTACATCGGACTCCTACGAGCAGTACTTC. The J gene is TRBJ2-7, the V gene TRBV6-5; D uncertain. Germline CDR1 is MNHEY and CDR2 is SVGAGI. The CDR3 totals 16 residues. Trimming shortened V by 2 bases and J by 0 bases, and 14 bases separated the two germline ends.

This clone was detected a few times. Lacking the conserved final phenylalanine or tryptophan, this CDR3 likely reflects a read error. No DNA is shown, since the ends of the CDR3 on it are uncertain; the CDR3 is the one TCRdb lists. CDR3 in amino acids: CASRDPGQGI. The genes are TRBV6-1 and TRBJ2-7; whether TRBD1, the table's D call, matches the DNA was not checked. Per germline, CDR1 MNHNS and CDR2 SASEGT. The CDR3 spans 10 residues, counting both ends.

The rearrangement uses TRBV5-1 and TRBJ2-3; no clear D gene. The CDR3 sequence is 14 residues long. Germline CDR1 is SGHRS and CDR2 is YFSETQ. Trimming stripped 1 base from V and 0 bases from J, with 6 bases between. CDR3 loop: CASSLRASTDTQYF. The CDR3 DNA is TGCGCCAGCAGCTTGAGAGCTAGCACAGATACGCAGTATTTT.